The 6 T cell receptor beta chains below all came from one sample that was sequenced in a study of blood T cell repertoires in COVID-19. Libraries were prepared by immunoSEQ multiplex PCR; TCRdb keeps only in-frame clonotypes and omits some of them. The sample has over 60,000 clones, 70% to 90% seen once. Sequenced input: peripheral blood. Receptors originate from a man in his sixties or seventies with active or convalescent COVID-19.

The chain is built from TRBV5-1 and TRBJ1-6; 10 bases agree with TRBD1. Germline CDR1 is SGHRS and CDR2 is YFSETQ. This CDR3 has 15 residues. The V gene end was trimmed by 1 base and the J gene end by 11 bases; junction bases not matched to a gene: 6. The CDR3 DNA is TGCGCCAGCAGCTTGTTGGGACAGGGGCAGACACCCCTCCACTTT. The encoded protein is CASSLLGQGQTPLHF.

The genes are TRBV5-1 and TRBJ2-3, with 10 bases identical to TRBD1. The CDR3 is made up of 16 amino acids. The junction had 11 bases not matched to a gene; V was cut back by 4 bases and J by 6 bases. Germline V gene lookup returns CDR1 SGHRS and CDR2 YFSETQ. CDR3: CASSPEGTGAVDTQYF. The DNA of the CDR3 is TGCGCCAGCAGCCCGGAGGGGACAGGGGCAGTGGATACGCAGTATTTT.

CDR3 loop: CASSVGQGGVETQYF. In nucleotides, the CDR3 is TGTGCCAGCAGCGTGGGACAGGGAGGTGTTGAGACCCAGTACTTC. This chain joins TRBV9 and TRBJ2-5, with 9 bases fitting TRBD1. Trimming at V came to 2 bases and at J to 5 bases, leaving 7 bases not matched to a gene. Germline CDR1 SGDLS, CDR2 YYNGEE. The CDR3 contains 15 residues.

V and J are TRBV5-1 and TRBJ2-7; 7 bases agree with TRBD1. V trimming: 4 bases; J trimming: 2 bases; junction bases outside the gene matches: 9. Looked up from germline, CDR1 is SGHRS and CDR2 is YFSETQ. This CDR3 contains 15 residues. This CDR3 reads CASSGLTGNAYEQYF. For the CDR3, the DNA is TGCGCCAGCAGCGGCCTGACAGGGAATGCCTACGAGCAGTACTTC.

This clone appeared once. The V gene is TRBV28, the J gene TRBJ1-2, with D possibly being TRBD1 (5 bases). The ends were cut back, 2 bases at V and 2 bases at J, with 6 bases in the middle. The CDR3 sequence is 13 residues long. Germline V gene sequence: CDR1 MDHEN, CDR2 SYDVKM. The CDR3 protein is CASSLAGNYGYTF. CDR3 coding DNA: TGTGCCAGCAGTTTAGCAGGGAACTATGGCTACACCTTC.

The gene calls are TRBV18 and TRBJ2-1; TRBD2 is a possible D gene (5 bases). There are 16 residues in the CDR3. Deletions cut 2 bases from V and 0 bases from J, with 11 bases between. Germline values: CDR1 KGHSH, CDR2 LQKENI. CDR3 coding DNA: TGTGCCAGCTCACCAGACTACACGAGCTCCTACAATGAGCAGTTCTTC. Translation gives CASSPDYTSSYNEQFF.